This section outlines one T cell receptor beta chain sequence together with its context. The sample is drawn from a study of blood T cell repertoires in COVID-19. Sequenced by immunoSEQ multiplex PCR; TCRdb stores in-frame clones only, minus some. This table holds 240,000 or so clones, around three quarters found once. The CDR3 is 11 amino acids. V gave up 5 bases and J gave up 9 bases, with 8 bases separating them. CDR1 and CDR2 from the germline V gene are SEHNR and FQNEAQ (reference sequence). The clonotype comes from an elderly woman with acute or convalescent COVID-19. J is TRBJ2-1 and V is TRBV7-9; D is uncertain. Material: peripheral blood. CDR3 sequence (DNA): TGTGCCAGCAGCCCGGTTGGTGAGCAGTTCTTC. Its protein product is CASSPVGEQFF.